Listed below are T cell receptor beta chains from one sample, sequenced in a study of OX40 agonist ivuxolimab in advanced cancers. Data came from immunoSEQ multiplex PCR; TCRdb stores just in-frame clones and leaves some out. The sample lists roughly 30,000 clones, over 90% occurring once. The specimen comprised CD4+ or CD8+ T cells sorted from blood, sampled in a trial of the OX40 agonist ivuxolimab. These receptors were collected from an adult with an advanced solid tumor such as melanoma, head and neck, liver or kidney cancer. The CDR3 runs from the conserved cysteine through the conserved F or W. D genes are given only for firm matches. A row's size may be missing; if present it is once, few, many or a size class.

abundance: .
v_gene: TRBV9
d_gene: .
j_gene: TRBJ2-1
CDR3aa: CASSALSGDSYNEQFF
CDR3nt: TGTGCCAGCAGTGCCTTGAGCGGAGACTCCTACAATGAGCAGTTCTTC

abundance: .
v_gene: TRBV11-2
d_gene: .
j_gene: TRBJ1-1
CDR3aa: CASSQLAGVMNTEAFF
CDR3nt: TGTGCCAGCAGCCAATTGGCAGGGGTAATGAACACTGAAGCTTTCTTT

abundance: .
v_gene: TRBV27
d_gene: TRBD2
j_gene: TRBJ2-1
CDR3aa: CASSGSGGLTYNEQFF
CDR3nt: TGTGCCAGCTCAGGGAGCGGGGGGCTTACCTACAATGAGCAGTTCTTC

abundance: .
v_gene: TRBV6-5
d_gene: TRBD2
j_gene: TRBJ2-1
CDR3aa: CATELAGEQFF
CDR3nt: TGTGCCACCGAACTAGCGGGTGAGCAGTTCTTC

abundance: .
v_gene: TRBV11-2
d_gene: .
j_gene: TRBJ2-2
CDR3aa: CASSRGSHPGELFF
CDR3nt: TGTGCCAGCAGCAGGGGGAGTCATCCCGGGGAGCTGTTTTTT

abundance: .
v_gene: TRBV27
d_gene: TRBD2
j_gene: TRBJ2-2
CDR3aa: CASSWGGNTGELFF
CDR3nt: TGTGCCAGCAGTTGGGGGGGGAACACCGGGGAGCTGTTTTTT

abundance: .
v_gene: TRBV28
d_gene: TRBD2
j_gene: TRBJ2-1
CDR3aa: CASSSRLGTSVDEQFF
CDR3nt: TGTGCCAGCAGTTCCAGACTCGGGACTAGCGTGGATGAGCAGTTCTTC

abundance: few
v_gene: TRBV4-1
d_gene: .
j_gene: TRBJ2-1
CDR3aa: CASLLGDEQFF
CDR3nt: TGCGCCAGCCTCTTGGGAGATGAGCAGTTCTTC

abundance: .
v_gene: TRBV5-4
d_gene: .
j_gene: TRBJ1-1
CDR3aa: CASSLGGMNTEAFF
CDR3nt: TGTGCCAGCAGCTTGGGGGGAATGAACACTGAAGCTTTCTTT

abundance: .
v_gene: TRBV29-1
d_gene: .
j_gene: TRBJ1-1
CDR3aa: CSPLRGRREAFF
CDR3nt: TGCAGCCCCCTCAGGGGACGGCGTGAAGCTTTCTTT

abundance: .
v_gene: TRBV9
d_gene: .
j_gene: TRBJ1-5
CDR3aa: CASSVGGSNQPQHF
CDR3nt: TGTGCCAGCAGCGTAGGAGGTTCGAATCAGCCCCAGCATTTT

abundance: .
v_gene: TRBV10-2
d_gene: TRBD2
j_gene: TRBJ2-5
CDR3aa: CASSAPTNLAGGLKETQYF
CDR3nt: TGCGCCAGCAGTGCCCCCACGAACCTAGCGGGGGGGCTAAAAGAGACCCAGTACTTC

abundance: .
v_gene: TRBV27
d_gene: .
j_gene: TRBJ1-1
CDR3aa: CASSSPGPEAFF
CDR3nt: TGTGCCAGCAGTTCACCGGGGCCTGAAGCTTTCTTT

abundance: .
v_gene: TRBV30
d_gene: TRBD2
j_gene: TRBJ2-2
CDR3aa: CAGSGRRAGELFF
CDR3nt: TGTGCCGGAAGCGGGAGACGGGCCGGGGAGCTGTTTTTT

abundance: few
v_gene: TRBV27
d_gene: .
j_gene: TRBJ1-5
CDR3aa: CASSVQGNQPQHF
CDR3nt: TGTGCCAGCAGTGTACAGGGAAATCAGCCCCAGCATTTT

abundance: once
v_gene: TRBV7-6
d_gene: TRBD2
j_gene: TRBJ2-1
CDR3aa: CASSPSSLAGLEEQFF
CDR3nt: TGTGCCAGCAGCCCAAGTAGCCTAGCGGGATTAGAGGAGCAGTTCTTC

abundance: .
v_gene: TRBV4-3
d_gene: TRBD2
j_gene: TRBJ2-3
CDR3aa: CASSQDLGLAVSTDTQYF
CDR3nt: TGCGCCAGCAGCCAAGATCTTGGACTAGCGGTTAGCACAGATACGCAGTATTTT

abundance: .
v_gene: TRBV28
d_gene: .
j_gene: TRBJ2-5
CDR3aa: CASSIPGLGQETQYF
CDR3nt: TGTGCCAGCAGTATACCTGGACTTGGGCAAGAGACCCAGTACTTC

abundance: .
v_gene: TRBV19
d_gene: TRBD1
j_gene: TRBJ2-1
CDR3aa: CASTPPHRGTEQFF
CDR3nt: TGTGCCAGTACCCCCCCACACAGGGGTACTGAGCAGTTCTTC

abundance: .
v_gene: TRBV28
d_gene: TRBD1
j_gene: TRBJ1-2
CDR3aa: CASSLGQGAVGYTF
CDR3nt: TGTGCCAGCAGCCTTGGACAGGGGGCAGTTGGCTACACCTTC

abundance: .
v_gene: TRBV27
d_gene: .
j_gene: TRBJ1-1
CDR3aa: CASSFRGLPAEAFF
CDR3nt: TGTGCCAGCAGTTTTCGCGGACTCCCGGCTGAAGCTTTCTTT

abundance: .
v_gene: TRBV4-2
d_gene: .
j_gene: TRBJ1-2
CDR3aa: CASSQDRRNYGYTF
CDR3nt: TGTGCCAGCAGCCAAGATCGACGGAACTATGGCTACACCTTC

abundance: .
v_gene: TRBV6-1
d_gene: .
j_gene: TRBJ2-7
CDR3aa: CASSEGFGGVAYEQYF
CDR3nt: TGTGCCAGCAGTGAAGGGTTCGGGGGAGTGGCCTACGAGCAGTACTTC

abundance: .
v_gene: TRBV21-1
d_gene: .
j_gene: TRBJ2-3
CDR3aa: CASSKATVSTDTQYF
CDR3nt: TGTGCCAGCAGCAAAGCGACAGTAAGCACAGATACGCAGTATTTT

abundance: .
v_gene: TRBV2
d_gene: TRBD1
j_gene: TRBJ1-1
CDR3aa: CARPGQGGTEAFF
CDR3nt: TGTGCCAGACCGGGACAGGGAGGTACTGAAGCTTTCTTT

abundance: .
v_gene: TRBV30
d_gene: .
j_gene: TRBJ2-7
CDR3aa: CAWSVIRGHPVEQYF
CDR3nt: TGTGCCTGGAGTGTAATAAGGGGACACCCCGTGGAGCAGTACTTC

abundance: .
v_gene: TRBV5-6
d_gene: .
j_gene: TRBJ2-7
CDR3aa: CASSPRDDYEQYF
CDR3nt: TGTGCCAGCAGCCCCCGGGACGACTACGAGCAGTACTTC

abundance: .
v_gene: TRBV28
d_gene: .
j_gene: TRBJ2-7
CDR3aa: CASRTPQRYSYEQYF
CDR3nt: TGTGCCAGCAGAACCCCCCAGCGGTACTCCTACGAGCAGTACTTC

abundance: few
v_gene: TRBV4-2
d_gene: TRBD2
j_gene: TRBJ2-1
CDR3aa: CASSQSGGSSYNEQFF
CDR3nt: TGTGCCAGCAGCCAGAGCGGGGGGAGCTCCTACAATGAGCAGTTCTTC

abundance: .
v_gene: TRBV29-1
d_gene: .
j_gene: TRBJ2-1
CDR3aa: CSVYLGYEQFF
CDR3nt: TGCAGCGTTTACTTGGGATATGAGCAGTTCTTC

abundance: .
v_gene: TRBV7-9
d_gene: TRBD1
j_gene: TRBJ2-7
CDR3aa: CASSLMQGASEQYF
CDR3nt: TGTGCCAGCAGCTTAATGCAGGGGGCCAGCGAGCAGTACTTC

abundance: .
v_gene: TRBV7-9
d_gene: TRBD1
j_gene: TRBJ2-7
CDR3aa: CASSFDRGRGYEQYF
CDR3nt: TGTGCCAGCAGCTTTGACAGGGGAAGAGGCTACGAGCAGTACTTC

abundance: .
v_gene: TRBV9
d_gene: TRBD1
j_gene: TRBJ1-5
CDR3aa: CASSAGTGDNQPQHF
CDR3nt: TGTGCCAGCAGCGCGGGGACAGGAGACAATCAGCCCCAGCATTTT

abundance: .
v_gene: TRBV15
d_gene: .
j_gene: TRBJ2-7
CDR3aa: CATSIWATGPEQYF
CDR3nt: TGTGCCACCAGCATTTGGGCAACAGGGCCCGAGCAGTACTTC

abundance: .
v_gene: TRBV11-2
d_gene: .
j_gene: TRBJ2-2
CDR3aa: CATRLNTGELFF
CDR3nt: TGTGCCACCCGCCTGAACACCGGGGAGCTGTTTTTT

abundance: .
v_gene: TRBV28
d_gene: TRBD1
j_gene: TRBJ2-1
CDR3aa: CASSSGTGYSNEQFF
CDR3nt: TGTGCCAGCAGTTCCGGGACAGGGTACTCGAATGAGCAGTTCTTC

abundance: .
v_gene: TRBV19
d_gene: .
j_gene: TRBJ1-3
CDR3aa: CASSIMASGNTIYF
CDR3nt: TGTGCCAGTAGTATTATGGCATCTGGAAACACCATATATTTT

abundance: .
v_gene: TRBV6-1
d_gene: .
j_gene: TRBJ2-1
CDR3aa: CASSERTEAPYNEQFF
CDR3nt: TGTGCCAGCAGTGAAAGGACAGAAGCTCCCTACAATGAGCAGTTCTTC

abundance: .
v_gene: TRBV27
d_gene: .
j_gene: TRBJ2-1
CDR3aa: CASSSASNYNEQFF
CDR3nt: TGTGCCAGCAGTTCCGCTAGCAACTACAATGAGCAGTTCTTC

abundance: .
v_gene: TRBV15
d_gene: .
j_gene: TRBJ2-5
CDR3aa: CATSASGLSPETQYF
CDR3nt: TGTGCCACCAGCGCCTCAGGTCTTTCCCCAGAGACCCAGTACTTC

abundance: .
v_gene: TRBV19
d_gene: TRBD2
j_gene: TRBJ2-7
CDR3aa: CASSMGASGISYEQYF
CDR3nt: TGTGCCAGTAGTATGGGTGCGAGCGGGATCTCCTACGAGCAGTACTTC

abundance: .
v_gene: TRBV6-6
d_gene: .
j_gene: TRBJ1-2
CDR3aa: CASGPGAGYGYTF
CDR3nt: TGTGCCAGCGGACCGGGGGCGGGCTATGGCTACACCTTC